Shown below are 14 T cell receptor beta chains from a single sample sequenced in a study of blood T cell repertoires in COVID-19. TCRdb's table, derived via immunoSEQ multiplex PCR, lists solely in-frame clones and lacks some. The sample lists 200,000 or so clones, approximately 84% seen once, with approximately 6.9% in the top ten. The sequencing sample was made of peripheral blood. These receptors were obtained from a human donor with acute or convalescent COVID-19. The donor label of this sample is uncertain.

DNA of the CDR3: TGCAGCGTTGAACCCCTAGCGGGAGGGCCCAACGAGCAGTACTTC. It yields the protein CSVEPLAGGPNEQYF. The V and J genes are TRBV29-1 and TRBJ2-7; TRBD2 aligns across 12 bases. The CDR3 is 15 amino acids. From germline, CDR1 is SQVTM and CDR2 ANQGSEA. Losses at the gene ends were 2 bases for V and 5 bases for J; bases not matched to a gene: 7.

This clone was seen a few times. The chain links TRBV27 to TRBJ2-4, with D possibly matching TRBD1 (6 bases). Trimming stripped 2 bases from V and 9 bases from J, with 8 bases between. CDR3 size: 12 residues. Germline loops: CDR1 MNHEY, CDR2 SMNVEV (reference sequence). The CDR3 region is CASSLIGGIQYF. The CDR3 nucleotides read TGTGCCAGCAGTTTAATAGGGGGCATTCAGTACTTC.

The DNA for the CDR3 is TGTGCCAGCAGCCCACGGACTAGCGGGAGGGCCTACACCGGGGAGCTGTTTTTT. Translating gives CASSPRTSGRAYTGELFF. The rearrangement joins TRBV7-7 to TRBJ2-2, with TRBD2 matching 15 bases. Germline-derived CDR1 and CDR2 are SSHAT and FNYEAQ (reference sequence). CDR3 size: 18 residues. V shed 5 bases, J shed 3 bases, and the junction held 7 bases outside the gene matches.

This clone was observed a single time. The chain carries TRBV11-2 and TRBJ2-5; 9 bases line up with TRBD1. J gave up 2 bases and V 7 bases, and 8 bases lay outside the gene matches. The CDR3 covers 15 residues. Germline V gene sequence: CDR1 SGHAT, CDR2 FQNNGV. For the CDR3, the DNA is TGTGCCAGCACGCCAGACAGGGGGGGACAAGAGACCCAGTACTTC. It encodes CASTPDRGGQETQYF.

This clone was counted a few times. The chain is built from TRBV10-3 and TRBJ2-7; TRBD1 aligns across 8 bases. The CDR3 contains 13 residues. J gave up 3 bases and V 8 bases, and 6 bases lay outside the gene matches. Germline CDR1 is ENHRY and CDR2 is SYGVKD. The CDR3 spells CAIGQGKYYEQYF. The CDR3 bases are TGTGCCATCGGACAGGGAAAATACTACGAGCAGTACTTC.

There are a few counts of this clone. The chain joins TRBV30 to TRBJ1-5; tentative D call: TRBD1 (6 bases). Germline CDR1 and CDR2: GTSNPN and SVGIG (reference sequence). The CDR3 loop spans 15 amino acids. V was clipped by 0 bases and J by 0 bases, with 9 bases between them. The CDR3 region has the DNA TGTGCCTGGAGTGTACAGGGCAATAGCAATCAGCCCCAGCATTTT. It encodes CAWSVQGNSNQPQHF.

The chain links TRBV5-1 to TRBJ2-1; D may be TRBD2 (6 bases). V lost 3 bases, J lost 4 bases, and 11 bases lay in between. From germline, CDR1 is SGHRS and CDR2 YFSETQ. The CDR3 extends over 14 amino acids. The CDR3 nucleotides read TGCGCCAGCAGCTCCCTGGGAGGATACAATGAGCAGTTCTTC. Encoded protein: CASSSLGGYNEQFF.

This clone was seen only once. The chain combines TRBV28 with TRBJ1-2, with 8 bases lining up with TRBD1. The CDR3 extends over 14 amino acids. After removal of 2 bases from V and 8 bases from J, the junction contained 7 bases not matched to a gene. CDR1 MDHEN and CDR2 SYDVKM come from the germline V gene. Here the CDR3 reads CASSLRQGAGGYTF. DNA for the CDR3: TGTGCCAGCAGTTTACGCCAGGGGGCGGGGGGCTACACCTTC.

The chain joins TRBV18 to TRBJ2-7; 10 positions match TRBD2. The CDR3 loop spans 14 amino acids. The V gene's germline CDR1 is KGHSH and CDR2 LQKENI. J lost 5 bases, V lost 3 bases, and 4 bases had no gene match. The CDR3 loop reads CASSPQREGHEQYF. CDR3 bases: TGTGCCAGCTCACCGCAGCGGGAGGGCCACGAGCAGTACTTC.

The rearrangement links TRBV9 to TRBJ1-3; the D gene is possibly TRBD1 (5 bases). The CDR3 is 15 amino acids. Trimming cost V 0 bases and J 3 bases, with 10 bases left between them. Germline lookup yields CDR1 SGDLS and CDR2 YYNGEE. CDR3 coding DNA: TGTGCCAGCAGCGTAGGAGGCAGGGATGGAAACACCATATATTTT. Translated, it gives CASSVGGRDGNTIYF.

This clone was detected a few times. The V and J genes are TRBV3-1 (or the pseudogene TRBV3-2) and TRBJ2-3, with TRBD1 matching 7 bases. The CDR3 is 16 residues long. Germline V lookup: CDR1 LGHDT, CDR2 YNNKEL (reference sequence). V shed 1 base, J shed 1 base, and the junction held 5 bases outside the gene matches. Written as DNA, the CDR3 is TGTGCCAGCAGCCAAGCTGGAACAGGGGGCACAGATACGCAGTATTTT. Translation: CASSQAGTGGTDTQYF.

V usage is TRBV7-3 and J usage is TRBJ2-1; possible D gene TRBD2, 7 bases. Trimming cost V 2 bases and J 6 bases, with 8 bases left between them. This CDR3 comprises 13 residues. Germline values: CDR1 SGHTA, CDR2 FQGTGA. The CDR3 spells CASSLGGANEQFF. As DNA, the CDR3 is TGTGCCAGCAGCTTAGGGGGGGCCAATGAGCAGTTCTTC.

The chain employs TRBV12-3 or TRBV12-4 and TRBJ2-2, with D hard to call. The CDR3 consists of 13 residues. Trimming removed 6 bases from V and 1 base from J, with 6 bases in between. CDR3 nucleotide sequence: TGTGCCAGCAGAGCAGGGAACACCGGGGAGCTGTTTTTT. Translating gives CASRAGNTGELFF.

The rearrangement joins TRBV28 to TRBJ2-7; TRBD1 matches at 10 bases. The CDR3 sequence is 16 residues long. The ends lost 6 bases at V and 1 base at J; junction bases unmatched: 9. Germline assignment: CDR1 MDHEN and CDR2 SYDVKM. The CDR3 DNA reads TGTGCCAGCAGGCCCCCCGGGACAGGGGTATCCTACGAGCAGTACTTC. It encodes CASRPPGTGVSYEQYF.